Listed here are 16 T cell receptor beta chains from one sample, sequenced in a study of control samples from healthy donors and cancer patients. Method: immunoSEQ multiplex PCR; TCRdb's copy keeps in-frame clones and lacks some. The data contain 90,000 to 150,000 clones, 88% of them singletons. The sample comprised blood. The receptors originated from a man aged 40-49 years in good health.

The chain joins TRBV24-1 to TRBJ2-2, with D possibly TRBD1 on 5 matching bases. CDR1 is KGHDR, CDR2 SFDVKD, per germline. CDR3 length equals 15 residues. Trimming cost V 5 bases and J 4 bases, with 13 bases left between them. CDR3 nucleotide sequence: TGTGCCACCAGTGCCGCAACAGGAGTCACCGGGGAGCTGTTTTTT. Translating it yields CATSAATGVTGELFF.

The genes are TRBV5-1 and TRBJ2-7; D is possibly TRBD1 (6 bases). Trimming left V 0 bases short and J 7 bases short, with 8 bases between. Germline lookup yields CDR1 SGHRS and CDR2 YFSETQ. The CDR3 has 12 amino acids. CDR3 DNA sequence: TGCGCCAGCAGCTTGGAAGGGGGTGAGCAGTACTTC. Translation gives CASSLEGGEQYF.

The chain employs TRBV6-1 and TRBJ2-7, with D perhaps given as TRBD1 or TRBD2 (5 bases each). Germline-derived CDR1 and CDR2 are MNHNS and SASEGT. The CDR3 has 14 residues. The ends were cut back, 1 base at V and 5 bases at J, with 12 bases in the middle. In DNA form, the CDR3 reads TGTGCCAGCAGTGAAGATGGCAGGGACGACGAGCAGTACTTC. Translating gives CASSEDGRDDEQYF.

The J gene is TRBJ1-5, the V gene TRBV5-3; 7 positions match TRBD1. TRBV5-3 is sorted into the ORF group, with uncertain function. The CDR3 is made up of 17 amino acids. Unmatched junction bases numbered 10, after V lost 4 bases and J lost 0 bases. The CDR3 region has the DNA TGTGCCAGAAGCGAGGGACAGATAAAAAATAGCAATCAGCCCCAGCATTTT. Its protein is CARSEGQIKNSNQPQHF.

The chain carries TRBV5-6 and TRBJ2-5; 9 nucleotides match TRBD2. Per germline, CDR1 SGHDT and CDR2 YYEEEE. V shed 2 bases and J 2 bases; nucleotides not matched to a gene: 7. The CDR3 contains 16 residues. The chain's CDR3 is CASSFVAGGWQETQYF. The CDR3, as DNA: TGTGCCAGCAGCTTTGTTGCGGGGGGGTGGCAAGAGACCCAGTACTTC.

The J gene is TRBJ1-1, the V gene TRBV14; 10 bases line up with TRBD1. The CDR3 has 14 residues. Germline lookup yields CDR1 SGHDN and CDR2 FVKESK. Germline trimming cut 6 bases from V and 10 bases from J; bases unmatched to any gene: 11. The CDR3 DNA reads TGTGCCAGCAGGCCCACGACAGGGGGCGGAGGAGCTTTCTTT. It yields the protein CASRPTTGGGGAFF.

This chain uses TRBV10-3 with TRBJ1-2; D is unresolved. This CDR3 has 13 residues. The germline V gene encodes CDR1 ENHRY and CDR2 SYGVKD. V shed 8 bases and J shed 7 bases, with 17 bases lying between them. DNA for the CDR3: TGTGCCATCTTCGACACGGGGTTTACTGGCTACACCTTC. This encodes CAIFDTGFTGYTF.

This chain uses TRBV19 with TRBJ2-3; a possible D gene is TRBD1 (5 bases). Germline loops: CDR1 LNHDA, CDR2 SQIVND (reference sequence). This CDR3 is built from 17 residues. The ends were cut back, 0 bases at V and 3 bases at J, with 16 bases in the middle. Written as DNA, the CDR3 is TGTGCCAGTAGTATAGATCAGGGTGGGTTTGGGACAGATACGCAGTATTTT. It codes for CASSIDQGGFGTDTQYF.

As to this clone: The same CDR3 is also encoded by other DNA sequences in this sample. The gene calls are TRBV25-1 and TRBJ1-2; perhaps TRBD1 as D (5 bases). V gave up 4 bases and J gave up 1 base, with 7 bases separating them. Germline CDR1 MGHDK, CDR2 SYGVNS. CDR3 length equals 13 residues. CDR3 protein: CASSADSNYGYTF. CDR3 nucleotide sequence: TGTGCCAGCAGTGCAGACAGTAACTATGGCTACACCTTC.

The rearrangement links TRBV10-3 to TRBJ2-1; TRBD2 matches 8 bases. Germline V CDR1 and CDR2: ENHRY, SYGVKD. The CDR3 sequence is 12 residues long. Losses at the gene ends were 11 bases for V and 4 bases for J; bases not matched to a gene: 4. The CDR3 region is CAAGGFYNEQFF. The CDR3 bases are TGTGCCGCGGGGGGCTTTTACAATGAGCAGTTCTTC.

This clone qualifies as medium-sized (0.01 to 0.1%). The chain joins TRBV19 to TRBJ2-1; TRBD2 matches at 8 bases. Trimming at V came to 1 base and at J to 4 bases, leaving 3 bases not matched to a gene. The CDR3 has 15 amino acids. Germline V gene lookup returns CDR1 LNHDA and CDR2 SQIVND (reference sequence). The CDR3 reads CASSIARGGYNEQFF. In nucleotides, the CDR3 is TGTGCCAGTAGTATAGCCCGGGGGGGATACAATGAGCAGTTCTTC.

V and J are TRBV7-9 and TRBJ2-7; 8 bases agree with TRBD1. This CDR3 is built from 15 residues. CDR1 is SEHNR, CDR2 FQNEAQ, per germline (reference sequence). The V and J ends lost 4 bases and 2 bases, in that order; junction bases with no gene match: 7. CDR3 sequence: CASSSLDRDPYEQYF. CDR3 nucleotides: TGTGCCAGCAGCTCACTGGACAGGGACCCCTACGAGCAGTACTTC.

The chain joins TRBV3-1 (or the pseudogene TRBV3-2) to TRBJ1-3; 7 bases match TRBD1. CDR3 length: 17 residues. Germline V lookup: CDR1 LGHDT, CDR2 YNNKEL (reference sequence). Trimming cost V 3 bases and J 0 bases; bases outside gene matches: 8. The CDR3 DNA is TGTGCCAGCAGCCAGGATCGCGGGACAGTCTCTGGAAACACCATATATTTT. It encodes CASSQDRGTVSGNTIYF.

The J gene is TRBJ1-5, the V gene TRBV7-6; D unresolved. The CDR3 runs 11 residues. The V end lost 7 bases, the J end lost 5 bases, and 6 bases lay between the germline ends. The germline gives CDR1 SGHVS, CDR2 FNYEAQ. The CDR3 coding sequence is TGTGCCAGCACATTCGATCAGCCCCAGCATTTT. Amino acid sequence: CASTFDQPQHF.

The chain employs TRBV3-1 (or the pseudogene TRBV3-2) and TRBJ1-4; 7 positions agree with TRBD1. Germline loops: CDR1 LGHDT, CDR2 YNNKEL (reference sequence). This CDR3 spans 18 amino acids. V lost 6 bases to trimming and J lost 5 bases; unmatched junction nucleotides: 18. CDR3 sequence (DNA): TGTGCCAGCAGTTTAAGACCCGGGACAGTTCCTGCAAATGAAAAACTGTTTTTT. Amino acid sequence: CASSLRPGTVPANEKLFF.

V gene TRBV9 combines with J gene TRBJ2-2, with TRBD2 matching 7 bases. The CDR3 covers 15 residues. Germline V CDR1 and CDR2: SGDLS, YYNGEE. V shed 6 bases and J 3 bases; nucleotides not matched to a gene: 8. The CDR3 protein is CASNLGGGDTGELFF. The CDR3 DNA reads TGTGCCAGCAACCTCGGTGGGGGGGACACCGGGGAGCTGTTTTTT. Filled out from reference TRBV9 and TRBJ2-2, the complete variable domain reads DSGVTQTPKHLITATGQRVTLRCSPRSGDLSVYWYQQSLDQGLQFLIQYYNGEERAKGNILERFSAQQFPDLHSELNLSSLELGDSALYFCASNLGGGDTGELFFGEGSRLTVL.